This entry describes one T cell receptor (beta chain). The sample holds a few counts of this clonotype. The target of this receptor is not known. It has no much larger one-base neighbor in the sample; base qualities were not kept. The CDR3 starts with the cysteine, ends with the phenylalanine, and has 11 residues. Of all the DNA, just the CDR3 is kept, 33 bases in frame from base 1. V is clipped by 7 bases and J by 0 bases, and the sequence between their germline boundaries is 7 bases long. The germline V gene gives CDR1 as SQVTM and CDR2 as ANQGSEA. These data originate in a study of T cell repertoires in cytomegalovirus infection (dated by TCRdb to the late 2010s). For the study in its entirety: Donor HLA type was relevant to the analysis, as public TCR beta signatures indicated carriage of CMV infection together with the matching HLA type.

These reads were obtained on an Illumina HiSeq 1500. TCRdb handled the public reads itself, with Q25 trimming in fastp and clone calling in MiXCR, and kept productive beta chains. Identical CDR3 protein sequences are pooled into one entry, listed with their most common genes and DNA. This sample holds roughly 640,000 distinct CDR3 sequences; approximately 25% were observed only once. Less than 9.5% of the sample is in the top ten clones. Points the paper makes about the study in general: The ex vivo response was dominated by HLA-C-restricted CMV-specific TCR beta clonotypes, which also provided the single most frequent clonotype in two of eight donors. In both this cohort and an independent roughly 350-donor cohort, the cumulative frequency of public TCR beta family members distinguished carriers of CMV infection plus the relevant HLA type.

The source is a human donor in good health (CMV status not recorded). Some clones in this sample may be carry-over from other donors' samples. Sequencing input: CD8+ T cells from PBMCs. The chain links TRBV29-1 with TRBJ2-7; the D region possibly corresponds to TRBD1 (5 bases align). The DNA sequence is TGCAGCGCGACAGCCTCCTACGAGCAGTACTTC. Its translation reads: CSATASYEQYF.